This T cell receptor (beta chain) was documented in a study of regulatory T cells in long-lasting Graves disease. Sample time point: newly diagnosed GD, antithyroid drugs for less than 3 months. Extracted RNA from PBMCs served as the source of the TCR library. CDR3 length: 17 amino acids. Trimming cost V 5 bases and J 3 bases, with 23 bases left between them. Germline V gene lookup returns CDR1 SGHAT and CDR2 FQNNGV. Arm-PCR of CDR3 regions and iRepertoire HTBI primers were the basis on which TCR beta libraries were built. TCRdb used MiXCR to reprocess the multiplex PCR reads, holding one entry per CDR3 protein. Among around 400,000 distinct CDR3 sequences, 15% were seen once, and the ten largest hold under 9%. Many counts were recorded for this clonotype. These data were also reused for a study on T cells in Graves' hyperthyroidism and ophthalmopathy. From that second work: The HTBI primer set was used in a first-round RT-PCR of the TCR CDR3. A model of 13 V-J features distinguished ophthalmopathy from stable hyperthyroidism.

Sequencing was performed on peripheral blood mononuclear cells (PBMCs), taken at new diagnosis, from a patient treated with antithyroid drugs. The sequence was collected from a woman in her thirties or forties with Graves disease. This rearrangement joins TRBV11-2 to TRBJ2-7, with D perhaps matching TRBD2 (6 bases). CDR3 loop: CASSTSHRDFFVYEQYF. The CDR3, as DNA: TGTGCCAGCAGCACGAGTCACCGGGACTTCTTCGTCTACGAGCAGTACTTC.